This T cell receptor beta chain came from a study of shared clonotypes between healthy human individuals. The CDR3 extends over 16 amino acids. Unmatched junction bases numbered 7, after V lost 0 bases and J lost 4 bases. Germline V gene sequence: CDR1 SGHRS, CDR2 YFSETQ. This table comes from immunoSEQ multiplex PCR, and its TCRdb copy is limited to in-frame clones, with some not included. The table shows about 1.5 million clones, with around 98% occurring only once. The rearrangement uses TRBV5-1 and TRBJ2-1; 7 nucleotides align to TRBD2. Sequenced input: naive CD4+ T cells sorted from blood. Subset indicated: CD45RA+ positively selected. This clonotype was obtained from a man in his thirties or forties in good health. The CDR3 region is CASSLAPRDYYNEQFF. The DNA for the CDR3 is TGCGCCAGCAGCTTGGCCCCCCGGGACTATTACAATGAGCAGTTCTTC.